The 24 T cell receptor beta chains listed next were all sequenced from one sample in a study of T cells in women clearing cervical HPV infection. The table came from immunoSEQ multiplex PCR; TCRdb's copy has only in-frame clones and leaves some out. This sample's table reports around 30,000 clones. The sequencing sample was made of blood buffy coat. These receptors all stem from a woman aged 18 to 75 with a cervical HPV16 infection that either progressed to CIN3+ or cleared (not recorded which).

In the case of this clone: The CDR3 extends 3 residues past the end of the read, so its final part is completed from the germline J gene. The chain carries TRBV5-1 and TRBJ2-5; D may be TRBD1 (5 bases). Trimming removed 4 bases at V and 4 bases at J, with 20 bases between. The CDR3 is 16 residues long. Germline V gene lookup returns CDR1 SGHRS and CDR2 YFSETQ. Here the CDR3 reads CASSPAQGPGVETQYF. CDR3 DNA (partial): TGCGCCAGCAGCCCGGCCCAGGGTCCTGGGGTAGAGACC.

Partial CDR3 DNA: TGTGCCAGCGGGGATGGGGCTTTCTATGGC. Its protein is CASGDGAFYG. The whole CDR3 reads CASGDGAFYGYTF. The chain is built from TRBV2 and TRBJ1-2; D perhaps matches TRBD1 (5 bases). The read ends 3 residues early relative to the CDR3; the germline J gene fills the gap. The length of the CDR3 is 13 residues. The V gene's germline CDR1 is SNHLY and CDR2 FYNNEI. V was shortened by 8 bases and J by 4 bases, with 14 bases between the two germline ends. Full variable domain (rest looked up from reference TRBV2 and TRBJ1-2): EPEVTQTPSHQVTQMGQEVILRCVPISNHLYFYWYRQILGQKVEFLVSFYNNEISEKSEIFDDQFSVERPDGSNFTLKIRSTKLEDSAMYFCASGDGAFYGYTFGSGTRLTVV.

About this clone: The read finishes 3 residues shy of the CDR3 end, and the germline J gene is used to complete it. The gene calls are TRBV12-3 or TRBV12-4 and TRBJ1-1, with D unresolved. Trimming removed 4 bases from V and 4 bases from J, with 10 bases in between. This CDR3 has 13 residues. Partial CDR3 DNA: TGTGCCAGCAGTTACTTTGGGCTCACTGAA. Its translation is CASSYFGLTE. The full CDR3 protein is CASSYFGLTEAFF.

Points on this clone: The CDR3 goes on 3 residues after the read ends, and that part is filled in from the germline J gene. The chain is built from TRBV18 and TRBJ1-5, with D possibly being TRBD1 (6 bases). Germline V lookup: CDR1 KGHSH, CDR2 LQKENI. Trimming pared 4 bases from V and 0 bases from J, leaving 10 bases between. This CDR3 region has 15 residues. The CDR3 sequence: CASSRTRGSNQPQHF. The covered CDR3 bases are TGTGCCAGCTCACGTACCAGGGGTAGCAATCAGCCC.

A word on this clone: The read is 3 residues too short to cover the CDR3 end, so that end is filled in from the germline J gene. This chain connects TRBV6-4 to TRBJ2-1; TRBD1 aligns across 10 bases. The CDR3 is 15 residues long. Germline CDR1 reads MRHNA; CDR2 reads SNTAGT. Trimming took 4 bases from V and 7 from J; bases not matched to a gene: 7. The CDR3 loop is CASSAGQGVSNEQFF. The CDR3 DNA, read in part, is TGTGCCAGCAGTGCTGGACAGGGGGTTTCAAATGAG.

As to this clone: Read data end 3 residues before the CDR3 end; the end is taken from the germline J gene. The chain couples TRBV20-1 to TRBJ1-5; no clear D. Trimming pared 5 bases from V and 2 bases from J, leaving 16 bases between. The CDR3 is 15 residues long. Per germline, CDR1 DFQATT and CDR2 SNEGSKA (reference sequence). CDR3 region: CSAVQGARGNQPQHF. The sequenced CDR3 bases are TGCAGTGCTGTTCAAGGAGCCCGGGGCAATCAGCCC.

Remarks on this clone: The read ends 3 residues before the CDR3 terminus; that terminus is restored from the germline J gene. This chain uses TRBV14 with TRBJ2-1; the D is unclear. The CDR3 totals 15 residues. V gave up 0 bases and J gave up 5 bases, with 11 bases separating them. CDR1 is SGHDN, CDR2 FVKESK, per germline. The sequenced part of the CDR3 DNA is TGTGCCAGCAGCCAAGAAACGGCAACTAACAATGAG. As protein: CASSQETATNNE. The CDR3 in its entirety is CASSQETATNNEQFF.

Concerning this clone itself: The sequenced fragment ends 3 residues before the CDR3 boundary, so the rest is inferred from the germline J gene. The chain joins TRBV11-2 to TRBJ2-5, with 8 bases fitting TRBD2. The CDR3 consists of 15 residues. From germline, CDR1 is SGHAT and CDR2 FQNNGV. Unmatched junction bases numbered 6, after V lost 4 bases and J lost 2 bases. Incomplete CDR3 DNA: TGTGCCAGCAGCTCACAACTAGCGGTACAAGAGACC. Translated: CASSSQLAVQET. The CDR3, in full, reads CASSSQLAVQETQYF.

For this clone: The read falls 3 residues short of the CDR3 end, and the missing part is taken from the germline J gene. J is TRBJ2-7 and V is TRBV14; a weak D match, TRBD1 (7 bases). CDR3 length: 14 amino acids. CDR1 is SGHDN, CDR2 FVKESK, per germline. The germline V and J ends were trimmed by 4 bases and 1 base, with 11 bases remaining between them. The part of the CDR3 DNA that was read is TGTGCCAGCAGCCCCAGGGGGGTATCCTACGAG. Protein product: CASSPRGVSYE. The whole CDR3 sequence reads CASSPRGVSYEQYF.

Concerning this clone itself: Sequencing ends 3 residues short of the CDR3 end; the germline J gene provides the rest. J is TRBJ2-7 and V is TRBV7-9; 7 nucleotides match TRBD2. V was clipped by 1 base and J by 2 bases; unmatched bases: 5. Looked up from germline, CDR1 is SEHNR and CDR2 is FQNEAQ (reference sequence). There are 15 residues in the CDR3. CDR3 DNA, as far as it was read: TGTGCCAGCAGCTTAGGGGAGGGGCCGGCCTACGAG. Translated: CASSLGEGPAYE. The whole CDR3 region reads CASSLGEGPAYEQYF. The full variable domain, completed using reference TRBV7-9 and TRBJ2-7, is DTGVSQNPRHKITKRGQNVTFRCDPISEHNRLYWYRQTLGQGPEFLTYFQNEAQLEKSRLLSDRFSAERPKGSFSTLEIQRTEQGDSAMYLCASSLGEGPAYEQYFGPGTRLTVT.

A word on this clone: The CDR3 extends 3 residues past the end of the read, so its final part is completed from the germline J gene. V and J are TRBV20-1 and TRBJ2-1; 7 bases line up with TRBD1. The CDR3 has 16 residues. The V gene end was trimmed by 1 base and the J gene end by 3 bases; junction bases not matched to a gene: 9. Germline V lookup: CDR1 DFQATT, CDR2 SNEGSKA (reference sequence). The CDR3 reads CSARVGDRAIYNEQFF. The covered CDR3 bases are TGCAGTGCTAGAGTGGGAGACAGGGCGATCTACAATGAG.

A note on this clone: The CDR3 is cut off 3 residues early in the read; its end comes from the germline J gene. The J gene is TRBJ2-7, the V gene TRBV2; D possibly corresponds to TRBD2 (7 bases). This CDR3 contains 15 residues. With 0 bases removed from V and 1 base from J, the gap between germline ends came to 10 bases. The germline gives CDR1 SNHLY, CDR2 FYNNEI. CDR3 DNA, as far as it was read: TGTGCCAGCAGTGAAGCGGGGGGGCCTTCCTACGAG. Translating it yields CASSEAGGPSYE. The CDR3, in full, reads CASSEAGGPSYEQYF.

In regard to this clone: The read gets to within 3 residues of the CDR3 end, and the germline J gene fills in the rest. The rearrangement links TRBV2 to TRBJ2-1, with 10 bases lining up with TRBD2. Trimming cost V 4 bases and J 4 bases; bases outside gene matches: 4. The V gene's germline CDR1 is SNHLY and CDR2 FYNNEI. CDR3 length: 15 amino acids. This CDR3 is CASSVERGGYNEQFF. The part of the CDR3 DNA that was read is TGTGCCAGCAGTGTGGAGCGGGGGGGGTACAATGAG. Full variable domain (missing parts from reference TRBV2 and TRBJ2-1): EPEVTQTPSHQVTQMGQEVILRCVPISNHLYFYWYRQILGQKVEFLVSFYNNEISEKSEIFDDQFSVERPDGSNFTLKIRSTKLEDSAMYFCASSVERGGYNEQFFGPGTRLTVL.

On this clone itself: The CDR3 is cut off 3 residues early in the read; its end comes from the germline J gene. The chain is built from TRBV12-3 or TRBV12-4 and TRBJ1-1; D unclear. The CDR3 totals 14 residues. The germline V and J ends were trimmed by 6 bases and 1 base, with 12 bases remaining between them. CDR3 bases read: TGTGCCAGCAGCCCCTGGCAGCGGAACACTGAA. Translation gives CASSPWQRNTE. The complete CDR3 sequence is CASSPWQRNTEAFF.

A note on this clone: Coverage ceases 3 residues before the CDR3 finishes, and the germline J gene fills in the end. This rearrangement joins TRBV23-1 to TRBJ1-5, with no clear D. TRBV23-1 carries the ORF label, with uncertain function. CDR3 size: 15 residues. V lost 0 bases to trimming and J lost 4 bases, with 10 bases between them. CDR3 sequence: CASSQSEGGNQPQHF. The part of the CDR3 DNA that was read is TGCGCCAGCAGTCAATCTGAGGGCGGGAATCAGCCC.

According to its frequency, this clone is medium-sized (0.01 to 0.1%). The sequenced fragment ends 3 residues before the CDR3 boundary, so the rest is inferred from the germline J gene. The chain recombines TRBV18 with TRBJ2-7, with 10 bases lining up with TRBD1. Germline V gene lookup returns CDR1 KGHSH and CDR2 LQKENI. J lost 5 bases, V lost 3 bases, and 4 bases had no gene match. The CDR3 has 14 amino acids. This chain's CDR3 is CASSPRDRGNEQYF. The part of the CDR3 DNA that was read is TGTGCCAGCTCACCCCGGGACAGGGGAAACGAG.

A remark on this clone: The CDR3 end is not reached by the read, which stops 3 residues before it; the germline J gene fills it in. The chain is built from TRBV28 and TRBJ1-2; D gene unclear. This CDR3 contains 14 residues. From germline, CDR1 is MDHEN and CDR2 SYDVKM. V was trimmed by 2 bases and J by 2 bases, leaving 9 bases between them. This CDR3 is CASSLEGRNYGYTF. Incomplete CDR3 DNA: TGTGCCAGCAGTTTAGAGGGTAGAAACTATGGC.

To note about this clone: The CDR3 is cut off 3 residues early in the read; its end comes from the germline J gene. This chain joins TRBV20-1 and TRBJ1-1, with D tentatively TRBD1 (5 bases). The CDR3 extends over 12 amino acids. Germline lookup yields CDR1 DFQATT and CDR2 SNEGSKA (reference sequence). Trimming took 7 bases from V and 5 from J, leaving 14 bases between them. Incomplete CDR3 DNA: TGCAGTGTCCCGGGGGTGAGGACTGAA. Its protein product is CSVPGVRTE. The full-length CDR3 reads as CSVPGVRTEAFF.

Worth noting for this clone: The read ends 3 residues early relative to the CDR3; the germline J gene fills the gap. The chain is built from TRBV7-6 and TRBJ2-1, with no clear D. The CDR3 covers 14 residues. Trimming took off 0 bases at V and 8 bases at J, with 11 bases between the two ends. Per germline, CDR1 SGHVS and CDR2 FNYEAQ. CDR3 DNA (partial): TGTGCCAGCAGCTTAGCTTCAGCGACCCATGAG. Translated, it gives CASSLASATHE. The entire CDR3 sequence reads CASSLASATHEQFF.

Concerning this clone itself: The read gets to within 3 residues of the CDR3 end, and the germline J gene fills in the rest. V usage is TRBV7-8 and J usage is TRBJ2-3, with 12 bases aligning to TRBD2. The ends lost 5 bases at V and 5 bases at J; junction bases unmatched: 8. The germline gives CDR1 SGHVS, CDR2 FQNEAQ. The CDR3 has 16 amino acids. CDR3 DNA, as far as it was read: TGTGCCAGCAGCCTCCCACTAGCGGGGGGTAGAGATACG. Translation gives CASSLPLAGGRDT. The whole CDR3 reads CASSLPLAGGRDTQYF.

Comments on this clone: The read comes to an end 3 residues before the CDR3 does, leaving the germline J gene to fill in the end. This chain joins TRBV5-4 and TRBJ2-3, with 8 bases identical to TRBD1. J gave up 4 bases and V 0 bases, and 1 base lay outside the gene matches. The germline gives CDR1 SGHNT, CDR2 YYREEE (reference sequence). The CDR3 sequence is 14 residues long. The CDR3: CASSLDRGADTQYF. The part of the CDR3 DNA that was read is TGTGCCAGCAGCTTGGACAGGGGGGCAGATACG.

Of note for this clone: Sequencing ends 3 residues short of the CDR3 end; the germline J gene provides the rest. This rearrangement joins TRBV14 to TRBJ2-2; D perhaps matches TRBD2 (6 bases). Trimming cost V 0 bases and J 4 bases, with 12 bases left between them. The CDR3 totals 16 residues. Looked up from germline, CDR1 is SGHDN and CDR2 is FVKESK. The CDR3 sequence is CASSQERKTSTGELFF. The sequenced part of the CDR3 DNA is TGTGCCAGCAGCCAAGAAAGGAAGACTAGCACCGGGGAG.

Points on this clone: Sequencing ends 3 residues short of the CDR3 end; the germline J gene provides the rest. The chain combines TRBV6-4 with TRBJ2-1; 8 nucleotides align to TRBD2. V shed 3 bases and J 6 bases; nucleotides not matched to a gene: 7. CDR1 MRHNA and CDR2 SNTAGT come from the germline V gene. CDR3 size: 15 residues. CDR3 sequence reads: CASSERAGESNEQFF. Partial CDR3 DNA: TGTGCCAGCAGTGAAAGAGCGGGAGAAAGCAATGAG.

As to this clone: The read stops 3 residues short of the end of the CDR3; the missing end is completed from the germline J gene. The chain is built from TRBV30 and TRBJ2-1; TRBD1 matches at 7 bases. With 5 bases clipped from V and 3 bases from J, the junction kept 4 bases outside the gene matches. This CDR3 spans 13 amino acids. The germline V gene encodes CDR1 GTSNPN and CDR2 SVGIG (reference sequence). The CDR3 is CAWFGTDYNEQFF. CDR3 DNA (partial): TGTGCCTGGTTCGGGACAGACTACAATGAG.